This T cell receptor beta chain was obtained from a study of T-cell reconstitution after alpha-beta-depleted transplantation in children. During its preparation, the TCRbeta library received unique molecular identifiers. TCRdb fed the PCR reads into MiXCR, producing one record per CDR3 protein. In the table there are approximately 980,000 distinct CDR3 sequences, roughly 31% of which are singletons. The ends lost 1 base at V and 8 bases at J; junction bases unmatched: 6. Germline V gene sequence: CDR1 LGHNA, CDR2 YNFKEQ. CDR3 size: 15 residues. The clonotype comes from a boy less than two years old who had a stem cell transplant for SCID, so the T cells may come from the graft donor. The rearrangement uses TRBV4-2 and TRBJ1-4; TRBD1 agrees at 8 bases. This specimen was PBMCs, mostly from graft donor cells, taken 360 days after TCRalphabeta/CD19-depleted stem cell transplant. The CDR3 region has the DNA TGTGCCAGCAGCCAAGCTGGGACAGGTGAGGAAAAACTGTTTTTT. Encoded protein: CASSQAGTGEEKLFF.